The present T cell receptor (beta chain) was sequenced within a study of beta chain features in type 1 diabetes. General study results and limits: Junctions at VDJ sites from type 1 diabetes patients had fewer insertions and more deletions.

TCRB transcripts that were expressed got sequenced, as all of the isolated RNA had been reverse transcribed. Measured with immunoSEQ multiplex PCR; TCRdb has only the in-frame clones, and not every one. The profile covers tens of thousands of clones, with 25% to 35% appearing a single time and about 0.42% taken by the ten largest. About this clone itself: No antigen is known for it.

The V gene's germline CDR1 is SGHRS and CDR2 YFSETQ. The length of the CDR3 is 14 residues. Unmatched junction bases numbered 7, after V lost 4 bases and J lost 11 bases. The sample comprised stem cell memory CD4+ T cells from blood. The genes are TRBV5-1 and TRBJ1-6; TRBD1 matches at 9 bases. The source of this sequence is a woman aged 18-29 years in good health. The CDR3 protein is CASSMGTGTTPLHF. The CDR3 DNA follows: TGCGCCAGCAGCATGGGGACAGGGACGACACCCCTCCACTTT.